This T cell receptor beta chain emerged from a study of blood T cell repertoires in COVID-19. Study-wide context: There were acute and convalescent COVID-19 samples, and they came from the United States, Italy and Spain.

Germline V gene sequence: CDR1 SGHNT, CDR2 YYREEE (reference sequence). This CDR3 spans 17 amino acids. The trim removed 6 bases at V and 7 bases at J, leaving 18 bases unmatched. Per the authors' pipeline: Estimation of nucleated cell counts was performed using reference gene primer amplification. Profiled with immunoSEQ multiplex PCR; TCRdb holds only in-frame clones, not every one. The V and J calls and clone size are taken from that table; D and trimming were inferred from the DNA. The data show about 170,000 clones, with 92% seen just once and around 4.6% held by the top ten. In Seattle, patients joined the study during active infection and were tracked longitudinally.

The receptor was derived from a man aged 25 to 45 with COVID-19, enrolled during active disease. The V call is TRBV5-4, the J call TRBJ2-1, with 8 bases matching TRBD2. Sequencing input: peripheral blood. CDR3 bases: TGTGCCAGCACTATCTGGTTAGCGGGATCAGGTTATAATGAGCAGTTCTTC. Protein product: CASTIWLAGSGYNEQFF.